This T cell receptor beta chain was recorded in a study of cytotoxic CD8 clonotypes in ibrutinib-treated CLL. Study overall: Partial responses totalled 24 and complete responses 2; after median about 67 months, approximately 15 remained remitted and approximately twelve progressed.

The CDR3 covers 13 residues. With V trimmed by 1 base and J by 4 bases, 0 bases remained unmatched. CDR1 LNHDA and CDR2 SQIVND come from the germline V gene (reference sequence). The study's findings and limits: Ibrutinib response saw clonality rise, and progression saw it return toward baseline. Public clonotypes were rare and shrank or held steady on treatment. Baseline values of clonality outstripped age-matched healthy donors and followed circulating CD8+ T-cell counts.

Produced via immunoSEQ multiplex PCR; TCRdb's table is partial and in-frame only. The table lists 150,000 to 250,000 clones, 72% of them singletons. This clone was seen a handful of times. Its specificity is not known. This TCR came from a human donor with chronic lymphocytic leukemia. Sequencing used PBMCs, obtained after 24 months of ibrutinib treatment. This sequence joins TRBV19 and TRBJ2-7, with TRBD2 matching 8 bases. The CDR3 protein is CASSIAGGYEQYF. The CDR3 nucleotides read TGTGCCAGTAGTATAGCGGGAGGGTACGAGCAGTACTTC.